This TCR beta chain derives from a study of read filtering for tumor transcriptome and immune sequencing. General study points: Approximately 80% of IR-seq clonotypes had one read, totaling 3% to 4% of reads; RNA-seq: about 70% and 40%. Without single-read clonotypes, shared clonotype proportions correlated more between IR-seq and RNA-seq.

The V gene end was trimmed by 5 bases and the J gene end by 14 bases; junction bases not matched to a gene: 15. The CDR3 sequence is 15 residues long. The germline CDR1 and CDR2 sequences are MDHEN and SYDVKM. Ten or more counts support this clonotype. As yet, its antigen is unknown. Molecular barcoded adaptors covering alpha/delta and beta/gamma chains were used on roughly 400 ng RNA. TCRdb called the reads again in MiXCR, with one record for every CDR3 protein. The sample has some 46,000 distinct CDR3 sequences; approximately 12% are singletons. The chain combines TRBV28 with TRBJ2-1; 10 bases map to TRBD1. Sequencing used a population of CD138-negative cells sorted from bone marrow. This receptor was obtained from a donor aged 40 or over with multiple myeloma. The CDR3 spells CASSPSLPRTGGEFF. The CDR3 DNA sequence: TGTGCCAGCAGTCCATCGCTTCCCCGGACAGGGGGGGAGTTCTTC.